The next 23 T cell receptor beta chains were all read from a single sample in a study of T cell repertoires in cytomegalovirus infection. The antigens these receptors bind are not known. MiXCR, applied by TCRdb to the reads, yields one record per CDR3 protein. Of more than 250,000 distinct CDR3 sequences listed, 20% to 30% are singletons. The specimen comprised cultured PBMCs, sampled from culture after CMV antigen stimulation. The receptors were gathered from a human donor in good health (CMV status not recorded). Some clones in this sample may be carry-over from other donors' samples.

Only one count was recorded for this clonotype. J is TRBJ2-3 and V is TRBV20-1, with 10 positions matching TRBD2. With V trimmed by 2 bases and J by 4 bases, 9 bases remained unmatched. This CDR3 has 16 residues. CDR1 is DFQATT, CDR2 SNEGSKA, per germline (reference sequence). The CDR3 coding sequence is TGCAGTGCTAGACCCTGGACTAGCGGAGAAGCAGATACGCAGTATTTT. As protein: CSARPWTSGEADTQYF.

This clonotype showed up just a few times. The chain joins TRBV12-3 or TRBV12-4 to TRBJ1-1; TRBD1 is a possible D gene (5 bases). The V and J ends lost 2 bases and 0 bases respectively, with 19 bases between them. The CDR3 totals 18 residues. The CDR3 spells CASSLFVWGERMNTEAFF. The CDR3 nucleotides read TGTGCCAGCAGTTTATTCGTTTGGGGGGAACGGATGAACACTGAAGCTTTCTTT.

The V call is TRBV4-1, the J call TRBJ2-3; TRBD1 is a possible D gene (6 bases). V lost 1 base and J 5 bases, leaving 19 bases between the germline ends. Germline V gene sequence: CDR1 MGHRA, CDR2 YSYEKL. This CDR3 has 17 residues. The CDR3 DNA sequence: TGCGCCAGCAGCCAAGCCCCCAGAGACAGGATACAAGATACGCAGTATTTT. Translating gives CASSQAPRDRIQDTQYF.

This clonotype was detected only a few times. The chain combines TRBV2 with TRBJ2-1, with 7 nucleotides matching TRBD1. Per germline, CDR1 SNHLY and CDR2 FYNNEI. Trimming at V came to 6 bases and at J to 2 bases, leaving 4 bases not matched to a gene. This CDR3 has 14 residues. CDR3 coding DNA: TGTGCCAGCAGGAACAGGGGCACCTACAATGAGCAGTTCTTC. This codes for CASRNRGTYNEQFF.

A few counts support this clonotype. This chain connects TRBV7-2 to TRBJ2-3; D is perhaps TRBD2 (6 bases). Germline V CDR1 and CDR2: SGHTA, FQGNSA. The CDR3 spans 15 residues. Trimming stripped 5 bases from V and 6 bases from J, with 18 bases between. CDR3 in amino acids: CASSKVAGPQDTQYF. The CDR3 DNA sequence: TGTGCCAGCAGCAAGGTTGCGGGACCCCAGGATACGCAGTATTTT.

This clonotype has a count of ten or more. The J gene is TRBJ2-5, the V gene TRBV14; D gene ambiguous. V dropped 2 bases and J dropped 3 bases, with 13 bases sitting between them. Per the germline V gene, CDR1 is SGHDN and CDR2 is FVKESK. The CDR3 consists of 15 residues. CDR3: CASSQLGLREETQYF. The CDR3 region has the DNA TGTGCCAGCAGCCAACTGGGTCTAAGGGAAGAGACCCAGTACTTC.

This clonotype was found many times. V usage is TRBV7-2 and J usage is TRBJ1-2; no reliable D call. Germline V gene sequence: CDR1 SGHTA, CDR2 FQGNSA. This CDR3 spans 14 amino acids. V was cut by 2 bases and J by 4 bases, with 11 bases left in between. The CDR3 bases are TGTGCCAGCAGCTTAAAAGGATTATTCTATGGCTACACCTTC. Amino acid sequence: CASSLKGLFYGYTF.

This clonotype was detected once. The chain joins TRBV5-1 to TRBJ1-6; tentative D call: TRBD1 (5 bases). V shed 0 bases and J shed 5 bases, with 12 bases lying between them. Germline CDR1 and CDR2: SGHRS and YFSETQ. This CDR3 is built from 16 residues. As DNA, the CDR3 is TGCGCCAGCAGCTTGGCAATTCAGGGTGATAATTCACCCCTCCACTTT. It encodes CASSLAIQGDNSPLHF.

The table lists this clonotype with a few counts. The chain has TRBV7-2 and TRBJ1-3, with 9 nucleotides matching TRBD1. The CDR3 has 15 residues. Germline CDR1 is SGHTA and CDR2 is FQGNSA. Trimming took 4 bases from V and 4 from J; bases not matched to a gene: 5. The CDR3 bases are TGTGCCAGCAGCTCACAGGGGGCGCCCGGAAACACCATATATTTT. As protein: CASSSQGAPGNTIYF.

This clonotype was counted between two and nine times. The rearrangement joins TRBV29-1 to TRBJ1-3; TRBD1 is a possible D gene (6 bases). The CDR3 extends over 15 amino acids. With 0 bases removed from V and 0 bases from J, the gap between germline ends came to 9 bases. Looked up from germline, CDR1 is SQVTM and CDR2 is ANQGSEA. The CDR3 bases are TGCAGCGTTGAAGAGGGGGCCAGCTCTGGAAACACCATATATTTT. Protein: CSVEEGASSGNTIYF.

In this sample, this clonotype turned up many times. V and J are TRBV19 and TRBJ2-3, with 13 bases identical to TRBD2. Germline CDR1 is LNHDA and CDR2 is SQIVND (reference sequence). J gave up 2 bases and V 11 bases, and 4 bases lay outside the gene matches. This CDR3 region has 14 residues. The CDR3, as DNA: TGTGCCGTAGGGACTAGCGGGAACACAGATACGCAGTATTTT. This encodes CAVGTSGNTDTQYF.

This clonotype was seen repeatedly, ten times or more. The V and J genes are TRBV12-3 or TRBV12-4 and TRBJ1-1, with D perhaps matching TRBD1 (5 bases). This CDR3 is built from 14 residues. V lost 3 bases and J 6 bases, leaving 14 bases between the germline ends. The CDR3 sequence is CASSFQGAVAEAFF. The CDR3 nucleotides read TGTGCCAGCAGTTTTCAGGGCGCCGTCGCTGAAGCTTTCTTT.

The chain is built from TRBV7-6 and TRBJ2-7; no firm D call. The CDR3 totals 15 residues. V lost 0 bases and J lost 3, with 12 bases in between. Germline CDR1 and CDR2: SGHVS and FNYEAQ. CDR3 in DNA: TGTGCCAGCAGCTTAGCTGCCGGGTGCCTCTACGAGCAGTACGTC. Amino acid sequence: CASSLAAGCLYEQYV.

The chain carries TRBV19 and TRBJ1-4; D remains unclear. The CDR3 sequence is 11 residues long. Trimming stripped 2 bases from V and 10 bases from J, with 5 bases between. Germline V gives CDR1 LNHDA, CDR2 SQIVND (reference sequence). CDR3 loop: CASSIQRKLFF. CDR3 bases: TGTGCCAGTAGTATACAGCGAAAACTGTTTTTT.

This chain links TRBV10-3 with TRBJ2-3; the match to TRBD2 covers 9 bases. CDR1 and CDR2 (germline): ENHRY, SYGVKD. The CDR3 runs to 16 residues. The junction had 9 bases not matched to a gene; V was cut back by 8 bases and J by 0 bases. The CDR3 DNA is TGTGCCATCGAGGAGGCTAGCGGGATGAGCACAGATACGCAGTATTTT. Amino acid sequence: CAIEEASGMSTDTQYF.

This clonotype has only a few counts. The chain joins TRBV27 to TRBJ2-3, with D uncertain. Germline V gives CDR1 MNHEY, CDR2 SMNVEV (reference sequence). Trimming pared 2 bases from V and 1 base from J, leaving 7 bases between. This CDR3 region has 14 residues. The CDR3: CASSLEAGTDTQYF. CDR3 nucleotides: TGTGCCAGCAGTTTAGAGGCGGGCACAGATACGCAGTATTTT.

A few counts support this clonotype. The V and J genes are TRBV19 and TRBJ1-1, with D uncertain. The CDR3 is made up of 12 amino acids. Trimming stripped 4 bases from V and 3 bases from J, with 6 bases between. The germline CDR1 and CDR2 sequences are LNHDA and SQIVND (reference sequence). CDR3 loop: CASSRFDTEAFF. The CDR3 DNA follows: TGTGCCAGTAGTAGGTTCGACACTGAAGCTTTCTTT.

Ten or more counts support this clonotype. J is TRBJ2-3 and V is TRBV11-2, with 7 bases fitting TRBD2. The germline V gene has CDR1 SGHAT and CDR2 FQNNGV. The V segment lost 5 bases and the J segment 5 bases; nucleotides outside the gene matches: 16. This CDR3 is 17 amino acids long. The CDR3 protein is CASSLDAMRERGDTQYF. The CDR3 DNA reads as TGTGCCAGCAGCCTTGACGCGATGCGGGAGCGGGGAGATACGCAGTATTTT.

V is TRBV20-1 and J is TRBJ2-1, with 8 bases identical to TRBD2. V was clipped by 0 bases and J by 3 bases; unmatched bases: 7. The CDR3 consists of 16 residues. Germline V CDR1 and CDR2: DFQATT, SNEGSKA (reference sequence). The CDR3 DNA follows: TGCAGTGCTAGAGATCTGGGCGGGAGGTACTACAATGAGCAGTTCTTC. Translated: CSARDLGGRYYNEQFF.

In its sample, this clonotype was seen once. A single base separates this from a much larger clone, so it may be a read error. CDR3 sequence reads: CASSLRADPTNEKLSF. As DNA, the CDR3 is TGTGCCAGCAGCTTAAGGGCCGACCCCACTAATGAAAAACTGTCTTTT. The chain links TRBV7-3 to TRBJ1-4; D unclear. The germline V gene has CDR1 SGHTA and CDR2 FQGTGA. This CDR3 region has 16 residues. The full variable domain, rest sourced from reference TRBV7-3 and TRBJ1-4, is GAGVSQTPSNKVTEKGKYVELRCDPISGHTALYWYRQSLGQGPEFLIYFQGTGAADDSGLPNDRFFAVRPEGSVSTLKIQRTERGDSAVYLCASSLRADPTNEKLSFGSGTQLSVL.

The chain links TRBV7-8 to TRBJ2-2; D is unresolved. Germline values: CDR1 SGHVS, CDR2 FQNEAQ. The ends were cut back, 1 base at V and 7 bases at J, with 4 bases in the middle. This CDR3 spans 12 amino acids. CDR3 region: CASSLESGELFF. CDR3 in DNA: TGTGCCAGCAGCTTAGAGAGCGGGGAGCTGTTTTTT.

This clonotype was observed many times. The rearrangement uses TRBV7-2 and TRBJ2-1; no reliable D call. Trimming left V 2 bases short and J 10 bases short, with 6 bases between. From germline, CDR1 is SGHTA and CDR2 FQGNSA. The CDR3 spans 11 residues. Here the CDR3 reads CASSLTPEQFF. DNA of the CDR3: TGTGCCAGCAGCTTAACTCCGGAGCAGTTCTTC.

The rearrangement uses TRBV12-3 or TRBV12-4 and TRBJ1-5; D not certain. This CDR3 is 13 amino acids long. V lost 1 base, J lost 6 bases, and 7 bases lay in between. CDR3 DNA: TGTGCCAGCAGTTTAGAGCCCGTTCAGCCCCAGCATTTT. Its translation is CASSLEPVQPQHF.